This T cell receptor beta chain was obtained from a study of blood T cells in healthy people across ages (dated by TCRdb to between 2015 and 2016). As for the study more broadly: In model experiments, roughly one uniquely barcoded TCR beta cDNA molecule per two T cells was captured by template switching. Using deep sequencing normalized with unique cDNA molecular identifiers, the study measured how TCR beta repertoire diversity changes with age. The donors were divided into four age groups: young (average approximately 15 years), middle-aged (approximately 39), aged (approximately 62) and long-lived (82). To avoid experimental bias, donors of different ages were randomly spread across the sequencing lanes. The study analyzed two additional independent replicas of 1 million unique cDNA reads from the same blood draw for two donors, one aged 18 to 30 and one aged 80 or older.

What the work shows at the level of the full study, not this receptor alone: There was a strong correlation between observed TCR beta diversity and the percentage of naive T cells measured by flow cytometry. As age increased, observed TCR beta diversity per million T cells dropped in a roughly linear way, and a significant reduction was already evident by age 40. Bulk unsorted PBMC profiling prevented conclusive comparison of naive and antigen-experienced compartments. The CMV infection status of donors was not known, potentially confounding age-related changes in expanded clonotypes. Estimates of total diversity based on one million sequenced T cells were considered lower bounds and underestimates. Compared with the aged group, more naive CD4+ T cells, fewer expanded clones and increased TCR diversity were shown by the long-lived group, suggesting age selection.

At least ten counts were recorded for this clonotype. The antigen it recognizes is unknown. No qualities accompany the bases; no much larger clone lies one base away. The protocol used for the library was 5' RACE. This sample was sequenced with an Illumina HiSeq 2500. A second roughly 6 to 12 cycle PCR used a sample-barcoded 5' primer and a J-beta primer mix. A template-switch 5' adaptor carrying 12 random nucleotides introduced a unique molecular identifier onto each TCR beta cDNA molecule. Each sample yielded at least 2.5 million CDR3-containing paired-end reads. All of the RNA was converted into first-strand cDNA using the Mint cDNA synthesis kit, with a TRBC-specific oligonucleotide serving as the primer. Following uracil-DNA glycosylase treatment, a first 18-cycle PCR with universal primers M1SS and BC2_uni_R was performed on all cDNA. The paper's processing steps were these. For normalization, 1 million high-quality reads were randomly selected from each sample, with every read carrying a distinct molecular identifier. Reads with shared molecular identifiers were discarded instead of being binned into consensus sequences. MiTCR, run with a Q25 quality threshold and the strictest error-elimination algorithm, handled CDR3 identification, clonotype clustering and error correction. Lower-bound total TCR beta diversity was estimated with a nonparametric unseen species model using Euler transformation. Using fastp trimming at Q25 and MiXCR clonotype assembly, TCRdb reanalyzed the public sequencing data and kept in-frame beta chains. CDR3 protein duplicates are merged, each entry listing the most common genes and DNA. V and J calls and clone size were set by TCRdb, not the authors. In this sample the table shows fewer than 1.5 million distinct CDR3 sequences, 35% to 45% of which occur a single time. The ten top clones hold roughly 7.9% of the sample.

Systemically healthy Caucasian individuals from Russia, some 38 in total and aged about 6 to 95 years, were included as donors. Each donor gave ten milliliters of peripheral blood, collected into EDTA-treated Vacutainer tubes. Ficoll-Paque density-gradient centrifugation was used to isolate PBMCs, with at least 7 million obtained per sample. Total RNA was extracted from PBMCs with Trizol reagent, with at least 6 micrograms obtained per sample. For every donor, an aliquot of PBMCs went through flow cytometry to measure the percentages of naive CD45RAhigh/CD27high T cells. The CDR3 starts with the cysteine, ends with the phenylalanine, and has 15 residues. The retained sequence is limited to the CDR3, 45 bases, with the frame set at the first base. Ends trimmed: V by 3 bases, J by 1 base; bases unmatched to a gene: 5. CDR1 and CDR2 (MNHNS, SASEGT) derive from the germline V gene.

Sequenced input: blood. The receptor's source is a woman aged 18-29 years in good health. In this chain, TRBV6-1 is recombined with TRBJ2-7; 8 middle bases align to TRBD1. At the DNA level, the sequence is TGTGCCAGCAGTGAGCCCGGACAGGGTTCCTACGAGCAGTACTTC. This encodes CASSEPGQGSYEQYF.